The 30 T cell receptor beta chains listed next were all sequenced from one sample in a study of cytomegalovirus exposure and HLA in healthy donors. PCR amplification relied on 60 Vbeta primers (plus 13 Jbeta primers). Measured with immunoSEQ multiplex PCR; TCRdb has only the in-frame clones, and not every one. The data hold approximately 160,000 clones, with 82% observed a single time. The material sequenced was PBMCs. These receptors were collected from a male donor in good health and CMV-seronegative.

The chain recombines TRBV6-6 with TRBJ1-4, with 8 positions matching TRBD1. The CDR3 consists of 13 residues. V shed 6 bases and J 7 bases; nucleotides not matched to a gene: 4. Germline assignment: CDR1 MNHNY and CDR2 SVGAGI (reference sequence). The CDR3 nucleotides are TGTGCCAGCAGGAGACAGGGGAGTGAAAAACTGTTTTTT. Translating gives CASRRQGSEKLFF.

The CDR3 DNA reads TGCGCCAGCAGCTTGGTGACGATCGGACAGGGGGGAGGGCAGTACTTC. Its protein is CASSLVTIGQGGGQYF. The gene calls are TRBV5-1 and TRBJ2-7; 10 positions agree with TRBD1. Germline CDR1 and CDR2: SGHRS and YFSETQ. J was trimmed by 9 bases and V by 0 bases; bases with no gene match: 12. This CDR3 has 16 amino acids.

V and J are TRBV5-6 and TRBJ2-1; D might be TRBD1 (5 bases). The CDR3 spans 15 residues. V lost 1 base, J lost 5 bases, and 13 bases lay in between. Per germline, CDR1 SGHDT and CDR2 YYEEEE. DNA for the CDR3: TGTGCCAGCAGCTTGATGGAGACAGCACACAATGAGCAGTTCTTC. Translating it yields CASSLMETAHNEQFF.

CDR3 sequence (DNA): TGCGCCAGCAGCGCCCGGGACAGGGATTACAATGAGCAGTTCTTC. It translates to CASSARDRDYNEQFF. This sequence joins TRBV5-1 and TRBJ2-1; 9 bases are shared with TRBD1. The CDR3 consists of 15 residues. Germline CDR1 SGHRS, CDR2 YFSETQ. Germline trimming cut 4 bases from V and 4 bases from J; bases unmatched to any gene: 6. Using reference TRBV5-1 and TRBJ2-1 for the parts outside the CDR3, the full variable domain is KAGVTQTPRYLIKTRGQQVTLSCSPISGHRSVSWYQQTPGQGLQFLFEYFSETQRNKGNFPGRFSGRQFSNSRSEMNVSTLELGDSALYLCASSARDRDYNEQFFGPGTRLTVL.

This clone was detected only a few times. CDR3 residues: CASSLVGTENEKLFF. Written as DNA, the CDR3 is TGTGCCAGCAGCCTAGTGGGGACAGAGAATGAAAAACTGTTTTTT. This chain links TRBV11-2 with TRBJ1-4, with 7 bases aligning to TRBD1. The V gene end was trimmed by 5 bases and the J gene end by 5 bases; junction bases not matched to a gene: 8. Germline values: CDR1 SGHAT, CDR2 FQNNGV. The CDR3 consists of 15 residues.

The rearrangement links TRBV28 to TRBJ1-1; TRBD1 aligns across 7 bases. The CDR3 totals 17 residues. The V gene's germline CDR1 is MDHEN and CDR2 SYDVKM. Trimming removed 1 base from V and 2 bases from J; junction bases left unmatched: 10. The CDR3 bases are TGTGCCAGCAGTTTATTATTTCCGGCAGGGGGAAACACTGAAGCTTTCTTT. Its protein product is CASSLLFPAGGNTEAFF. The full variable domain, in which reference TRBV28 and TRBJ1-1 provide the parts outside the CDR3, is DVKVTQSSRYLVKRTGEKVFLECVQDMDHENMFWYRQDPGLGLRLIYFSYDVKMKEKGDIPEGYSVSREKKERFSLILESASTNQTSMYLCASSLLFPAGGNTEAFFGQGTRLTVV.

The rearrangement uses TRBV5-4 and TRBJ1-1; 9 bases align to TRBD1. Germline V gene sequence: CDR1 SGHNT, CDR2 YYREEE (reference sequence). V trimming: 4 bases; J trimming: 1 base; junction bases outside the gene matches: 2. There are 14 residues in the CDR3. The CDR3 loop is CASSLDRGNTEAFF. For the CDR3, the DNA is TGTGCCAGCAGCCTGGACAGGGGGAACACTGAAGCTTTCTTT.

As DNA, the CDR3 is TGTGCCAGCTCACCACTCGACAGGGGGCAACACTATGGCTACACCTTC. Protein product: CASSPLDRGQHYGYTF. The chain carries TRBV18 and TRBJ1-2, with 10 bases aligning to TRBD1. The junction had 5 bases not matched to a gene; V was cut back by 1 base and J by 3 bases. The CDR3 covers 16 residues. Germline CDR1 reads KGHSH; CDR2 reads LQKENI.

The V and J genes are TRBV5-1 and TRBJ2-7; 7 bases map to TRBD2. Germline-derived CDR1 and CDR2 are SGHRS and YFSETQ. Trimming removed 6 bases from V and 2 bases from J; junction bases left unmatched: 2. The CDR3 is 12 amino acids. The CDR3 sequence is CASNAGAYEQYF. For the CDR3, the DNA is TGCGCCAGCAACGCGGGGGCCTACGAGCAGTACTTC. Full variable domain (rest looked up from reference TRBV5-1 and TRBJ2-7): KAGVTQTPRYLIKTRGQQVTLSCSPISGHRSVSWYQQTPGQGLQFLFEYFSETQRNKGNFPGRFSGRQFSNSRSEMNVSTLELGDSALYLCASNAGAYEQYFGPGTRLTVT.

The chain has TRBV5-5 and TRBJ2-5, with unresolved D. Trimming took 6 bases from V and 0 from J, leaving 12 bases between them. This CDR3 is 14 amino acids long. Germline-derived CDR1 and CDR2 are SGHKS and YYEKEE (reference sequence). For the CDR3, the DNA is TGTGCCAGCACCAACATCGGGTACCAAGAGACCCAGTACTTC. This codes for CASTNIGYQETQYF.

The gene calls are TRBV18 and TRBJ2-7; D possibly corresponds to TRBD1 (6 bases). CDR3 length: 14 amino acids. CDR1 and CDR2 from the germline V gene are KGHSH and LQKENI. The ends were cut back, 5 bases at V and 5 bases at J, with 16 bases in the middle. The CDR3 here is CASSSEQGSDEQYF. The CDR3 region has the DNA TGTGCCAGCTCAAGCGAACAGGGCTCTGACGAGCAGTACTTC.

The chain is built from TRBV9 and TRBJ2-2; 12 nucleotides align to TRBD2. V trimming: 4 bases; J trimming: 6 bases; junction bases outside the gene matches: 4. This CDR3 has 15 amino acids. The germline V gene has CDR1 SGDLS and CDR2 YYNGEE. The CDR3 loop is CASSKTSGGPGELFF. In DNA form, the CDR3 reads TGTGCCAGCAGCAAAACTAGCGGGGGGCCCGGGGAGCTGTTTTTT.

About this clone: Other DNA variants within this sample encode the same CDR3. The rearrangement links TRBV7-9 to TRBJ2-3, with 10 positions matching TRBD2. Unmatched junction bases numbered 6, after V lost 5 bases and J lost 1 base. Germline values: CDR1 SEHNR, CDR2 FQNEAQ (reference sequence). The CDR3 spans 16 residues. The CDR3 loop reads CASSLGLAGGTDTQYF. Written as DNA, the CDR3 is TGTGCCAGCAGCCTTGGCCTAGCGGGAGGCACAGATACGCAGTATTTT.

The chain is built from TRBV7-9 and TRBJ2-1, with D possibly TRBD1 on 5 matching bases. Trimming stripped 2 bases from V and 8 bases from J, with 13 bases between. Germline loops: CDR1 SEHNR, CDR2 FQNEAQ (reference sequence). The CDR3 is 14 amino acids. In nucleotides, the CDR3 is TGTGCCAGCAGCTTAACAGGTTCCTGGGATGAGCAGTTCTTC. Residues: CASSLTGSWDEQFF.

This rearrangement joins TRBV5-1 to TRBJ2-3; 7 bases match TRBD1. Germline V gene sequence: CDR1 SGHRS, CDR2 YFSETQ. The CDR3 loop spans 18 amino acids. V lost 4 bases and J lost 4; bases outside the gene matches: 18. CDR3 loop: CASSGGQSLITESDTQYF. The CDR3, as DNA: TGCGCCAGCAGCGGGGGACAGTCACTCATTACAGAATCAGATACGCAGTATTTT.

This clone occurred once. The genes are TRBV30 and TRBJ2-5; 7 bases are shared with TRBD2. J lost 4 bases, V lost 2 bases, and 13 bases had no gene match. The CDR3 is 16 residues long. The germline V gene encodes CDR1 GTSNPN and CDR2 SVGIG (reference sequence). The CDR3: CAWSSRREGGGETQYF. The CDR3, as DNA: TGTGCCTGGAGTAGTCGGCGGGAAGGCGGGGGAGAGACCCAGTACTTC.

The CDR3 loop is CASSLLAGDQYNEQFF. The CDR3 DNA follows: TGTGCCAGCAGTTTATTAGCTGGCGATCAATACAATGAGCAGTTCTTC. The chain combines TRBV27 with TRBJ2-1; D call uncertain. CDR1 is MNHEY and CDR2 is SMNVEV in the germline V gene (reference sequence). V gave up 1 base and J gave up 4 bases, with 14 bases separating them. CDR3 size: 16 residues.

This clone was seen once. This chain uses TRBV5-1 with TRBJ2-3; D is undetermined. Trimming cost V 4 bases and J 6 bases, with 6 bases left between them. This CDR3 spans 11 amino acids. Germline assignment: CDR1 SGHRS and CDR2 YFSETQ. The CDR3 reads CASSESDTQYF. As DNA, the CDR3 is TGCGCCAGCAGCGAGTCTGATACGCAGTATTTT.

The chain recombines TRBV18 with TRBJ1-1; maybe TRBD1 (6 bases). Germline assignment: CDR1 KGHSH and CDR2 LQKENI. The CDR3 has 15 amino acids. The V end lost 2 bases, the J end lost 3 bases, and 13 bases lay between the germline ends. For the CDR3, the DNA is TGTGCCAGCTCACCAGTAGGGGGATGGGACACTGAAGCTTTCTTT. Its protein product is CASSPVGGWDTEAFF.

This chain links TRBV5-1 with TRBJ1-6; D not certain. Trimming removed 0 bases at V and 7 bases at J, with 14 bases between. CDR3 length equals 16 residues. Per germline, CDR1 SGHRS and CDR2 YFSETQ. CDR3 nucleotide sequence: TGCGCCAGCAGCTTGGGAATGAGGGCTGGAAATTCACCCCTCCACTTT. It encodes CASSLGMRAGNSPLHF.

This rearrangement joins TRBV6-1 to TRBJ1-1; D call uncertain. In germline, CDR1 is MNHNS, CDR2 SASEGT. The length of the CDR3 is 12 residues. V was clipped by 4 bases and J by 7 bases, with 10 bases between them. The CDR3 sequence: CASSGVTVEAFF. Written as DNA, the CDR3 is TGTGCCAGCAGTGGTGTAACAGTTGAAGCTTTCTTT.

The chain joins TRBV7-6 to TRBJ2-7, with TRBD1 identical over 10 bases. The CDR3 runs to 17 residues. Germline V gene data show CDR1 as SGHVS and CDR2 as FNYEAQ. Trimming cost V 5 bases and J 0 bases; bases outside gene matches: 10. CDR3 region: CASSRRDRGRHSYEQYF. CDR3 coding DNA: TGTGCCAGCAGCCGCCGGGACAGGGGTCGTCACTCCTACGAGCAGTACTTC.

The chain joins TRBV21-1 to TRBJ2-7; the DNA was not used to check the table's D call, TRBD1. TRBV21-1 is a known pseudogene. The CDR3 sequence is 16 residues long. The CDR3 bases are TGTGCCAGCAGCAGAGTGCAGGGGGCCGACACCTACGAGCAGTACTTC. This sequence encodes CASSRVQGADTYEQYF.

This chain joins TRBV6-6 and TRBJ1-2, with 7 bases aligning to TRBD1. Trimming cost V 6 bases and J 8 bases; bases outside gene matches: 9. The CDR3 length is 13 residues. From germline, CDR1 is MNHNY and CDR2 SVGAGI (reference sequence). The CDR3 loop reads CASSRDSYSGYTF. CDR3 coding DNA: TGTGCCAGCAGCCGGGACAGCTATTCAGGCTACACCTTC.

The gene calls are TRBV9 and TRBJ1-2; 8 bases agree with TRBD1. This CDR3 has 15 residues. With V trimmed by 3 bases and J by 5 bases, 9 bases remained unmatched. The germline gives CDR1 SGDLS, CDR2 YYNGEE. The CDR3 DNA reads TGTGCCAGCAGCGACGGTCAGGGGGCGGAGTATGGCTACACCTTC. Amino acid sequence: CASSDGQGAEYGYTF.

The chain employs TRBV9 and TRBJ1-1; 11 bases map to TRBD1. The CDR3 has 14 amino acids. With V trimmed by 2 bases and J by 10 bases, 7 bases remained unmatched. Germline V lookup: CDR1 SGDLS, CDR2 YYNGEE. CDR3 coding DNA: TGTGCCAGCAGCGTCGGGACAGGGGGATTTGGAGCTTTCTTT. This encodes CASSVGTGGFGAFF.

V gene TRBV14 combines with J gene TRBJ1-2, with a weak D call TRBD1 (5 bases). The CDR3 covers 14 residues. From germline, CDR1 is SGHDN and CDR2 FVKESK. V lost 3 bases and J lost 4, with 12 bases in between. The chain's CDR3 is CASSQSRGSYGYTF. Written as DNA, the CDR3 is TGTGCCAGCAGCCAGTCTAGGGGAAGCTATGGCTACACCTTC.

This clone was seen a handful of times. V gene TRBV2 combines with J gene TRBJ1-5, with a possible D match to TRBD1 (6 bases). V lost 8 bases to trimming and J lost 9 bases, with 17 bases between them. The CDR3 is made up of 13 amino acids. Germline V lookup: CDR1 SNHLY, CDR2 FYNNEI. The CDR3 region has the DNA TGTGCCAGCTTGGGGGCTCAGGGATCGCCCCAGCATTTT. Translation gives CASLGAQGSPQHF.

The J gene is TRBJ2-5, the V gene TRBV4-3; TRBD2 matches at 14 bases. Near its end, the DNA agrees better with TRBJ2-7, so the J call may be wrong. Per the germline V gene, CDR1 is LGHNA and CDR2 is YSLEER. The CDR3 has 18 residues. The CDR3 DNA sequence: TGCGCCAGCAGCCAACGACTAGCGGGAGGGGGAAGCTCCTACGAGCAGTACTTC. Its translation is CASSQRLAGGGSSYEQYF.

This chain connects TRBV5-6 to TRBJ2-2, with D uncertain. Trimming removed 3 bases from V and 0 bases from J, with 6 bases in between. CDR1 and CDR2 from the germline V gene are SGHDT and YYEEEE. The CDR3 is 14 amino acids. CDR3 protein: CASSSYTNTGELFF. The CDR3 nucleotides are TGTGCCAGCAGCTCATACACGAACACCGGGGAGCTGTTTTTT. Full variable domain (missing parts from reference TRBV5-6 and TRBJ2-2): DAGVTQSPTHLIKTRGQQVTLRCSPKSGHDTVSWYQQALGQGPQFIFQYYEEEERQRGNFPDRFSGHQFPNYSSELNVNALLLGDSALYLCASSSYTNTGELFFGEGSRLTVL.